A single count supports the clone carrying this TCR beta chain. Its antigen remains unidentified. 13 Jbeta primers and 60 Vbeta primers were used for the PCR. In the authors' methods: The count from a later analysis was about 80 million unique TCR beta chains, about 10 million of them shared. Repertoires were generated with immunoSEQ multiplex PCR, while TCRdb's copy carries only in-frame clones and drops some. That table is the source of V, J and clone size, and D and trimming were worked out from the DNA. The sample has about 210,000 clones, more than 75% seen once. Trimming at V came to 6 bases and at J to 4 bases, leaving 13 bases not matched to a gene. The CDR3 has 16 residues. CDR1 and CDR2 from the germline V gene are SGHRS and YFSETQ. This sample is part of a study of cytomegalovirus exposure and HLA in healthy donors. Broader study findings: Sequences of the TCR beta chain were said to predict the HLA-A and HLA-B alleles of most subjects accurately. Within an earlier analysis, most TCR beta V segments proved productive either about 87% or about 30% of the time. Cytomegalovirus status was reportedly diagnosed by the classifier with high specificity and sensitivity.

This sequence joins TRBV5-1 and TRBJ2-1; 7 nucleotides line up with TRBD1. The TCR sequence derives from a man between 40 and 49 years old in good health and CMV-seropositive. Material for sequencing was PBMCs. The CDR3 sequence is CASTEIQGFGYNEQFF. For the CDR3, the DNA is TGCGCCAGCACCGAAATACAGGGGTTTGGATACAATGAGCAGTTCTTC. Complete variable domain (other parts from reference TRBV5-1 and TRBJ2-1): KAGVTQTPRYLIKTRGQQVTLSCSPISGHRSVSWYQQTPGQGLQFLFEYFSETQRNKGNFPGRFSGRQFSNSRSEMNVSTLELGDSALYLCASTEIQGFGYNEQFFGPGTRLTVL.